This TCR beta chain was sequenced for a study of shared clonotypes between healthy human individuals (dated by TCRdb to 2018 to 2021). Study-wide context: Three men and two women, aged 18 to 49 years, made up the cohort. Per donor, three plates each were used for CD4 naive and CD4 memory, two for CD8 naive, and one for CD8 memory. To estimate repertoire size and how much clonotypes are shared between individuals, the study performed deep sequencing of blood TCR repertoires from a handful of healthy adults. To increase sequencing depth and limit assay-specific biases, different laboratories used diverse techniques to prepare libraries and sequence TCR repertoires. Between about 0.85 and 10 billion PBMCs per donor were obtained by leukapheresis.

CD8 naive samples were obtained by positive selection for CCR7 among CD45RO-negative cells, yielding a CD45RA+CCR7+ population from which TemRA cells were excluded. Healthy HIV-negative adults with no recently reported acute infections or vaccinations were included as donors. All donors were Caucasian adults living in Nashville, Tennessee, USA. Blood was collected by leukapheresis, and PBMCs were isolated by Ficoll-Histopaque density gradient centrifugation and then cryopreserved in liquid nitrogen vapor phase. Analytical flow cytometry was used to check the purity and quantity of each magnetically sorted T cell population. Genomic DNA was isolated from every sorted fraction and measured by UV absorbance on a Nanodrop 2000c. The paper as a whole reports these results and caveats: Incomplete sequencing was indicated by rarefaction of sorted-subset datasets, despite the large sequencing depth. Pairwise subsampling indicated that sequencing depth was expected to affect the degree of clonotype sharing among donors. Naive subsets generally had larger estimated clonotype richness than memory subsets did. Compared with non-shared clonotypes, clonotypes shared by all four sorted-subset donors had higher generation probabilities. The small number of donors limited the genetic and exposure-history diversity represented. Sampling was restricted to blood, and TCR repertoires in tissues likely differ from the TCR repertoires found in blood. Roughly 5% of naive CD4, more than 3% of naive CD8, 2.3% of memory CD4, and approximately 0.4% of memory CD8 clonotypes were shared across a few donors.

V and J lose 8 bases and 1 base, and a span of 8 bases separates them. The cysteine opens and the phenylalanine closes a CDR3 of 13 amino acids. The DNA shown is the 39-base CDR3, in frame from base 1. Sequences WNHNN (CDR1) and SYGVQD (CDR2) are obtained from the germline V gene (reference sequence). Using the deep immunoSEQ assay, TCR CDR3 regions were amplified from genomic DNA by multiplex PCR. Extracted genomic DNA from each cell subset was spread evenly across all wells of several immunoSEQ 96-well plates, with each plate serving as a replicate. For sorted subsets, about 220 ng of genomic DNA, equivalent to about 30,000 T cell genomes, went into each replicate PCR. The purified libraries were quantified using a Qubit 3.0 fluorometer, sized with a Bioanalyzer 2100, and then quantified again using the KAPA Library Quantification kit. Every immunoSEQ 96-well plate was sequenced on a dedicated single-read 150-cycle Illumina NextSeq 550 flow cell. The published analysis was carried out like this. Because only junctional sequences without quality scores were contained in the immunoSEQ output, filtering matching that applied to full-length reads could not be performed. To assign V/J genes and CDR3, sequences were annotated against IMGT germline references using PyIR, a Python wrapper for IgBLAST v1.9. Reads were filtered out if the reads had weak V/J assignments (E-value above 1e-6), no CDR3, stop codons, out-of-frame junctions, or ambiguous translated residues. V3J clonotypes were defined by identical inferred V gene, J gene, and CDR3 amino acid sequence. The percentage overlap between two repertoires was calculated by dividing the number of shared unique clonotypes by the size of the smaller repertoire. RTK rarefaction, the Chao1 estimator, and Recon v2.1 estimates of unobserved clonotypes were used to assess repertoire richness. For all TCRbeta clonotypes obtained by the gDNA method from four donors, generation probabilities were computed with OLGA. What TCRdb holds here is the immuneACCESS table cut down to in-frame rearrangements. Part of the clones is not present; checked against another copy, under half of the missing clones reflect an unresolved V gene, and the others are unexplained. For V, J and clone size, that table is used; D and trimming come from the DNA. The sample yields a few hundred thousand clones; around 95% were counted once. The leading ten clones occupy about 0.11% of the sample.

Note on this clone: Its binding antigen is unknown. Per-base qualities were not stored, and no clone one base away is much larger.

This receptor chain uses TRBV10-1 and TRBJ2-2, with a weak D call of TRBD1 (6 bases match). The clonotype was recovered from a woman in her 30s in good health. The sequencing sample was made of naive CD8+ T cells sorted from blood. What this sample's cell subset or site label stands for: CD45RA+CCR7+. The DNA sequence reads TGCGCCAGCGCGGACAGGAACACCGGGGAGCTGTTTTTT. Its translation reads: CASADRNTGELFF.